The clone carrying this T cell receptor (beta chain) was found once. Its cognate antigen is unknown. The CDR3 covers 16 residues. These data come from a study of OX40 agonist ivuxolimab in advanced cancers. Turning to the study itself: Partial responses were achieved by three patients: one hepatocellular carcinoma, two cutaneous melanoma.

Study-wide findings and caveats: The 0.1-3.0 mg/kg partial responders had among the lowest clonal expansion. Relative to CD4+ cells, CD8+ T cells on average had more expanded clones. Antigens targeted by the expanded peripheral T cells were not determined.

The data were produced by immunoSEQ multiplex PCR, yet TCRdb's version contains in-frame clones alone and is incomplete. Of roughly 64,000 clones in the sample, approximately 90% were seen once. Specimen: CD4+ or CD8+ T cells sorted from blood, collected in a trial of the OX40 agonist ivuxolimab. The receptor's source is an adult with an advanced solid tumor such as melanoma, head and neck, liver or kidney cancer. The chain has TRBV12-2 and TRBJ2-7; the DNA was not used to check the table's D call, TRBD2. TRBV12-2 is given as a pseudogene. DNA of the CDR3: TGTGCAAGTCGCTTACTAGCGGGGGGCAGCTCCTACGAGCAGTACTTC. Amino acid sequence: CASRLLAGGSSYEQYF.